Following are 19 T cell receptor beta chains from one sample sequenced in a study of T cell responses to AZD1222 COVID-19 vaccine. Only in-frame clones appear in the TCRdb table, and some are missing; sequencing was by immunoSEQ multiplex PCR. The table records about 160,000 clones, about nine tenths of them present only once. This specimen consisted of peripheral blood, obtained on day 0 of AZD1222 vaccination. The receptors here all came from an adult in good health.

J is TRBJ1-1 and V is TRBV27; D is unclear. This CDR3 region has 13 residues. CDR1 is MNHEY, CDR2 SMNVEV, per germline (reference sequence). Between the trimmed V and J ends, which lost 6 bases and 1 base, there was a span of 9 bases. The CDR3 DNA follows: TGTGCCAGCAGCCGGGGATCGAACACTGAAGCTTTCTTT. This sequence encodes CASSRGSNTEAFF.

This chain connects TRBV3-1 (or the pseudogene TRBV3-2) to TRBJ2-7; D tentatively fits TRBD1 or TRBD2 (5 bases each). The length of the CDR3 is 16 residues. V was cut by 4 bases and J by 6 bases, with 22 bases left in between. Germline V gene lookup returns CDR1 LGHDT and CDR2 YNNKEL (reference sequence). This CDR3 is CASSPLPGTYPSEQYF. As DNA, the CDR3 is TGTGCCAGCAGCCCCCTACCCGGGACCTACCCTTCCGAGCAGTACTTC.

This clone was observed a few times. The chain couples TRBV7-2 to TRBJ1-1; no definite D call. V lost 4 bases to trimming and J lost 1 base, with 10 bases between them. This CDR3 spans 14 amino acids. Germline CDR1 SGHTA, CDR2 FQGNSA. The DNA for the CDR3 is TGTGCCAGCAGCTCTGGAGTTTGGAACACTGAAGCTTTCTTT. This sequence encodes CASSSGVWNTEAFF.

V usage is TRBV29-1 and J usage is TRBJ2-1; 14 positions match TRBD2. Germline assignment: CDR1 SQVTM and CDR2 ANQGSEA. CDR3 size: 14 residues. J lost 7 bases, V lost 7 bases, and 6 bases had no gene match. CDR3 DNA sequence: TGCAGCGGTCGACTAGCGGGAGGGCCAAATGAGCAGTTCTTC. Translated, it gives CSGRLAGGPNEQFF.

In its sample, this clone was seen once. The rearrangement uses TRBV19 and TRBJ1-5, with D tentatively TRBD1 (5 bases). V gave up 2 bases and J gave up 7 bases, with 9 bases separating them. The CDR3 covers 13 residues. CDR1 LNHDA and CDR2 SQIVND come from the germline V gene (reference sequence). The CDR3 reads CASSIQGWQPQHF. The CDR3 bases are TGTGCCAGTAGTATACAGGGTTGGCAGCCCCAGCATTTT. Variable domain in full (rest from reference TRBV19 and TRBJ1-5): DGGITQSPKYLFRKEGQNVTLSCEQNLNHDAMYWYRQDPGQGLRLIYYSQIVNDFQKGDIAEGYSVSREKKESFPLTVTSAQKNPTAFYLCASSIQGWQPQHFGDGTRLSIL.

The V call is TRBV6-5, the J call TRBJ1-2; possibly TRBD1 for D (6 bases). Germline V CDR1 and CDR2: MNHEY, SVGAGI. This CDR3 spans 15 amino acids. V was cut by 8 bases and J by 5 bases, with 21 bases left in between. CDR3 nucleotides: TGTGCCAGCCAACGGGGGCAGGGAGGTCGGTATGGCTACACCTTC. As protein: CASQRGQGGRYGYTF.

The rearrangement uses TRBV2 and TRBJ1-4; D is unclear. There are 15 residues in the CDR3. Germline V lookup: CDR1 SNHLY, CDR2 FYNNEI. Trimming took off 6 bases at V and 8 bases at J, with 19 bases between the two ends. The CDR3 loop is CASSRRPVEMEKLFF. The CDR3 coding sequence is TGTGCCAGCAGCCGTCGTCCGGTTGAGATGGAAAAACTGTTTTTT.

J is TRBJ1-4 and V is TRBV25-1, with 8 positions matching TRBD1. Germline V gene data show CDR1 as MGHDK and CDR2 as SYGVNS. The CDR3 loop spans 15 amino acids. V lost 3 bases to trimming and J lost 11 bases; unmatched junction nucleotides: 11. The CDR3 sequence: CASSDDGQGAGKLFF. CDR3 nucleotide sequence: TGTGCCAGCAGTGATGACGGGCAGGGGGCTGGGAAACTGTTTTTT.

The chain joins TRBV5-5 to TRBJ1-3; D remains unclear. V lost 0 bases, J lost 2 bases, and 12 bases lay in between. This CDR3 has 16 residues. Germline CDR1 and CDR2: SGHKS and YYEKEE (reference sequence). The CDR3 coding sequence is TGTGCCAGCAGCTTGGAGTTAGGGATGACTGGAAACACCATATATTTT. It specifies CASSLELGMTGNTIYF.

The chain carries TRBV7-9 and TRBJ1-1; perhaps TRBD1 as D (6 bases). In germline, CDR1 is SEHNR, CDR2 FQNEAQ (reference sequence). V was shortened by 0 bases and J by 5 bases, with 13 bases between the two germline ends. The CDR3 extends over 15 amino acids. The CDR3 DNA reads TGTGCCAGCAGCTTAGCGGTAGGACAGAAGACTGAAGCTTTCTTT. It is translated as CASSLAVGQKTEAFF.

The chain has TRBV7-2 and TRBJ1-1, with unresolved D. V was cut by 5 bases and J by 1 base, with 11 bases left in between. CDR3 size: 14 residues. Germline-derived CDR1 and CDR2 are SGHTA and FQGNSA. CDR3 in amino acids: CASSQNGRNTEAFF. CDR3 sequence (DNA): TGTGCCAGCAGCCAAAATGGGCGGAACACTGAAGCTTTCTTT.

This chain links TRBV2 with TRBJ2-7, with D hard to call. V lost 8 bases and J lost 0, with 14 bases in between. The CDR3 is 14 amino acids. Germline CDR1 and CDR2: SNHLY and FYNNEI. DNA for the CDR3: TGTGCCAGCTCGTCGGGTTCCCTCTCCTACGAGCAGTACTTC. The encoded protein is CASSSGSLSYEQYF.

This sequence joins TRBV5-6 and TRBJ1-1; D not certain. V was cut by 2 bases and J by 1 base, with 6 bases left in between. CDR1 is SGHDT, CDR2 YYEEEE, per germline. This CDR3 is built from 13 residues. The CDR3 DNA is TGTGCCAGCAGCTTCGCAGCGAACACTGAAGCTTTCTTT. This translates into CASSFAANTEAFF.

In DNA, the CDR3 is TGTGCCAGCAGCTTTGGGGCCCGGGGCACAGATACGCAGTATTTT. This encodes CASSFGARGTDTQYF. This chain uses TRBV7-2 with TRBJ2-3, with D possibly being TRBD1 (5 bases). Per the germline V gene, CDR1 is SGHTA and CDR2 is FQGNSA. This CDR3 has 15 residues. Between the trimmed V and J ends, which lost 3 bases and 1 base, there was a span of 11 bases.

This clone was observed a few times. The chain links TRBV10-3 to TRBJ2-1; 9 nucleotides agree with TRBD2. The CDR3 sequence is 15 residues long. J was trimmed by 4 bases and V by 2 bases; bases with no gene match: 3. The germline V gene has CDR1 ENHRY and CDR2 SYGVKD. The CDR3, as DNA: TGTGCCATCAGTGAGCGTCTAGCGGGGTACAATGAGCAGTTCTTC. As protein: CAISERLAGYNEQFF.

J is TRBJ1-1 and V is TRBV16; D might be TRBD1 (5 bases). The CDR3 loop spans 12 amino acids. Germline V gene sequence: CDR1 KGHSY, CDR2 FQNENV. V lost 4 bases to trimming and J lost 7 bases, with 10 bases between them. This chain's CDR3 is CASSPRQNEAFF. Written as DNA, the CDR3 is TGTGCCAGCAGCCCGCGACAGAATGAAGCTTTCTTT.

This clone showed up just a few times. The junction departs from the called germline gene at one end, perhaps through a read error. The chain is built from TRBV5-6 and TRBJ2-2, with 12 bases that match TRBD2. Germline assignment: CDR1 SGHDT and CDR2 YYEEEE. This CDR3 contains 17 residues. CDR3 DNA sequence: TGTGCCAGCAGATTGGCTAGCGGGAGGGCCCACACCGGGGAGCTGTTTTTT. The encoded protein is CASRLASGRAHTGELFF.

The chain combines TRBV9 with TRBJ1-2; D call uncertain. Trimming shortened V by 3 bases and J by 7 bases, and 10 bases separated the two germline ends. The CDR3 contains 12 residues. CDR1 and CDR2 (germline): SGDLS, YYNGEE. The CDR3 DNA follows: TGTGCCAGCAGCGGGTTCCTAGGTGGCTACACCTTC. This encodes CASSGFLGGYTF.

This clone appeared a single time. Different DNA sequences within this sample yield the same CDR3. J is TRBJ2-7 and V is TRBV28; D gene unclear. Germline-derived CDR1 and CDR2 are MDHEN and SYDVKM. This CDR3 comprises 11 residues. V was pared by 2 bases and J by 4 bases, with 3 bases between. Here the CDR3 reads CASSLGYEQYF. The CDR3 bases are TGTGCCAGCAGTTTAGGGTACGAGCAGTACTTC.